This paragraph covers one T cell receptor beta chain sequence. The data were produced by immunoSEQ multiplex PCR, yet TCRdb's version contains in-frame clones alone and is incomplete. This sample yields around 300,000 clones, of which roughly 84% are seen a single time; under 20% belongs to the top ten. The sample comes from a study of shared clonotypes between healthy human individuals. Trimming removed 5 bases from V and 2 bases from J, with 16 bases in between. Germline V gene sequence: CDR1 MNHEY, CDR2 SMNVEV (reference sequence). The CDR3 length is 16 residues. There were only Caucasian adults among the donors, and all lived in Nashville, Tennessee.

The receptor comes from a man in his late teens or twenties in good health. Sequencing was performed on memory CD8+ T cells sorted from blood. Subset meaning: CD45RO+ cells pooled with CCR7-negative TemRA cells. The chain recombines TRBV27 with TRBJ2-1; D uncertain. CDR3 coding DNA: TGTGCCAGCAGTCGACTCCTGGCGAGAGCCTACAATGAGCAGTTCTTC. Amino acid sequence: CASSRLLARAYNEQFF.